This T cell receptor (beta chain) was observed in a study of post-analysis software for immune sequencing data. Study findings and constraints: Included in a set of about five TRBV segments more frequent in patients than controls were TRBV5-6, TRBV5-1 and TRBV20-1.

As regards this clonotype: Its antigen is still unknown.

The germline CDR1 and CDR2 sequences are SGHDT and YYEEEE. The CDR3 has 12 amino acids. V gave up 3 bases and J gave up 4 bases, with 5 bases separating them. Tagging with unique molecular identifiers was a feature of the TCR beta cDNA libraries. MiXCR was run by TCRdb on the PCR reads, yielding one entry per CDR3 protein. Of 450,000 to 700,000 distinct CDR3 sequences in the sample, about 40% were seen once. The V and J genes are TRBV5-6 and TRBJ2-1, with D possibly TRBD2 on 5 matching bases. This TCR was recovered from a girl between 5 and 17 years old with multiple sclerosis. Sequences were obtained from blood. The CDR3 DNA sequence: TGTGCCAGCAGCTGGACTTACAATGAGCAGTTCTTC. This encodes CASSWTYNEQFF.